This T cell receptor beta chain was sequenced during a study of cytomegalovirus exposure and HLA in healthy donors (dated by TCRdb to about 2017). Looking at the study overall: In an earlier analysis of under 600 of the donors, 276 Gb of sequence data and roughly 100 million unique TCR beta sequences from roughly 200 million T cells were reported. Around 300 gigabases of sequencing data and roughly 90 million unique TCR sequences were included in an early release covering about 700 HLA-typed donors. Of the roughly 420 genotyped donors, 65% to 90% were placed in the genetic ancestry cluster associated with self-reported Caucasian donors. The aim of the study was to test whether cataloging public T cell receptors could identify signatures of past pathogen exposure. The study profiled the T cell repertoires of under 700 subjects by immunosequencing and related them to cytomegalovirus serostatus. A separate validation cohort of some 130 different subjects was used in addition to the 666-subject first cohort. To predict cytomegalovirus infection status, the study brought together high-throughput TCR immunosequencing, statistical association of individual TCRs with disease status, and machine learning. To study patterns of TCR occurrence, a later analysis re-analyzed previously published TCR beta repertoires from 666 donors and added high-resolution HLA genotyping. In the later analysis, no new phenotypic data were used to find candidate immune exposures; instead, reliance was placed on TCR beta sequences and their occurrence across donors. To decide whether each TCR beta V gene segment behaved as functional or pseudogenic, an earlier analysis of approximately 620 of the donors relied on high-throughput TCR beta sequencing. Donor age, sex, ethnicity and CMV serostatus were compiled together with the repertoire data. In a later genetic analysis, genome-wide SNP genotypes for about 55% of the roughly 670 donors were used, and that subset was treated as a discovery cohort. Every discovery cohort repertoire had been produced on one sequencing platform. HLA typing included class I and class II loci at four-digit resolution. Typing coverage differed by locus: A, B, C, DRB1 and DQB1 were typed in roughly 620-630 donors, DQA1 in about 500, DPA1 in 606, and DPB1 in 450 to 480. About 5 DR-DQ haplotypes were handled as single units for association and clustering, since linkage in the cohort was strong. Among about 390 genotyped donors of the cohort, an average of around 240,000 unique TCR beta nucleotide sequences were sequenced per donor, 15% to 20% of them non-productive. General findings and caveats noted by the study authors: The sequencing pipeline was judged likely to have produced a cluster of highly shared sequence variants as a technical artifact. According to a later genetic analysis, donors in an Asian-associated ancestry cluster had fewer N-insertions in productive TCRs than the approximately 670-donor mean. Strong co-occurrence of HLA alleles, especially DR and DQ, made assigning TCR associations to individual alleles difficult. A further reported finding was that TCR beta sequences accurately predicted the HLA-A and HLA-B alleles for most subjects in the first cohort. In vitro tests confirmed that a few of the cytomegalovirus-associated TCR beta chains recognize cytomegalovirus antigens. The study listed 164 TCR beta chains as associated with cytomegalovirus. Presence/absence analyses assumed roughly uniform sequencing depth across donors, an assumption that may not hold. Some IMGT-functional V segments, including TRBV6-2 and TRBV6-3, could not be told apart with the 87-base-pair reads, so those segments were excluded. The classifier was reported to diagnose cytomegalovirus status with high specificity and sensitivity in both the original and validation cohorts. V-gene and J-gene trimming of TCR beta chains was associated with a missense DCLRE1C variant in a later genetic analysis, and the association was replicated in an independent cohort. Linkage disequilibrium might explain the correlated functional status among segregating V segments, but an unknown experimental factor could not be excluded. In a later analysis, most CMV-associated TCR beta chains were found to appear HLA-restricted, with HLA associations seemingly driven largely by CMV exposure. Specific HLA alleles were associated with more than 15,000 TCR beta sequences at a false discovery rate of 0.05 in a later analysis. In a later analysis, the rate of TCR association differed among HLA loci, with DRB1 alleles having the most associated TCRs and HLA-C alleles having the fewest. Across donors, most TCR sequences were observed very rarely, whereas some public TCRs were present in many individuals. Only TCR beta chains were sequenced in this cohort, and the absence of alpha or paired-chain data limited detectable features. A later analysis reported that several top co-occurrence clusters appeared linked to parvovirus B19, influenza, CMV and Epstein-Barr virus. Because counts were too low, roughly 17 rarely observed V segments, including chromosome 9 orphons, were left out of the earlier analysis of 587 of the donors. A later analysis found that HLA-associated TCR beta chains were more clonally expanded and had lower generation probabilities than equally common non-associated chains. An earlier analysis of around 500 of the donors showed that most TCR beta V segments appeared in productive rearrangements either about 87% or about 30% of the time, which broadly matched IMGT annotations. HLA typing was unavailable for some donors at each locus, so association tests used only the typed subset. The authors suggested that the approach could potentially be extended to other disease states and immunological phenotypes. For the cohort, immune exposure information was limited to CMV serostatus.

Receptor amplification or capture employed the immunoSEQ multiplex PCR assay. For the multiplex PCR, a mixture combining 60 forward primers for TCR Vbeta segments and 13 reverse primers for TCR Jbeta segments was used. The CDR3 region of rearranged TCR beta genes was amplified from genomic DNA by a multiplex PCR assay. Amplified TCR beta libraries were sequenced as 87-base-pair reads on the Illumina HiSeq System. The original pipeline was this. A later analysis tallied tens of millions of unique TCR beta chains across the 666 repertoires, and approximately 12 million of those chains were shared by two or more donors. Raw reads were error-corrected and collapsed into unique sequences with a nearest-neighbor algorithm that merged closely related sequences to remove PCR and sequencing errors. CDR3 sequences were aligned to IMGT reference sequences to assign V, D and J gene segments. For a sequence to be retained, a match of at least six nucleotides to both a V gene segment and a J gene segment was required. Rearrangements were classified as productive when the CDR3 lacked stop codons and remained in frame with V and J, and all other rearrangements were classified as non-productive. Following IMGT convention, CDR3 was defined as the stretch from the second conserved V-encoded cysteine up to the conserved J-encoded phenylalanine. In an earlier analysis of approximately 500 of the donors, sequences lacking an unambiguous match to a single V gene segment were excluded. In an earlier analysis of around 590 of the donors, a V segment was called functional when productive rearrangements were above 56.7%, and segregating when the standard deviation between donors exceeded 5%. To diagnose cytomegalovirus status from the catalog of TCR beta chain sequences, a statistical classification framework was built. V and J gene assignment, in a later analysis, came from comparing TCR nucleotide sequences with IMGT/GENE-DB human TR gene sequences. In a later analysis, CDR3 sequences and most-parsimonious VDJ recombination scenarios were assigned using the TCRdist pipeline. In a later analysis, each TCR beta chain was defined by its CDR3 amino acid sequence together with its V-gene family, and reads without a unique V-gene family were excluded. As a way to deal with suspected cross-contamination and a sequencing artifact, a later analysis dropped roughly 600 nucleotide sequences that were highly shared and had low generation probability. For each public chain, a later analysis derived a clonal expansion index from normalized ranks of inferred template counts within each repertoire. In a later analysis, generation probabilities were computed with a VDJ recombination model fitted to out-of-frame rearrangements, and the resulting probabilities were checked against IGoR. In a later analysis, TCR-TCR, TCR-HLA and TCR-CMV co-occurrence was scored with hypergeometric tests, and a repertoire-size bias correction was applied to TCR pairs. False discovery rates were estimated in a later analysis by permuting HLA or CMV assignments 20 times. In a later analysis, co-occurring TCRs were grouped using DBSCAN, with TCRdist sequence similarity added in when clustering inside HLA-allele-positive subsets. Repertoires with fewer than 30,000 or more than 120,000 public chains, plus five repertoires with anomalous nucleotide sharing, were excluded from co-occurrence clustering. Imported from immuneACCESS, the table was reduced by TCRdb to in-frame sequences with V and J called. These copies leave out some clones; in studies compared against another copy, an unresolved V gene accounts for under half, and the cause of the remainder is not known. The D gene and trimming were derived from the DNA, and the V and J assignments and clone size from that table. The sample includes about 170,000 clones, with roughly 81% observed a single time. The top ten hold more than 2% of the sample.

The cohort was made up of under 800 healthy bone marrow donors. At the time of sampling, all cohort members were nominally healthy, though unrecorded immune exposures were likely present. The donor was CMV seropositive and belonged to the group of around 300 seropositive cohort members. A peripheral blood sample was collected from each donor, and TCR beta sequencing was performed on peripheral blood mononuclear cells. The Qiagen DNeasy Blood Extraction Kit was used to extract genomic DNA from the blood cell samples. CDR1 SGHTA and CDR2 FQGNSA were looked up in the germline V gene. Inclusive of the bounding cysteine and phenylalanine, the CDR3 is 13 residues long. Of the read, only the CDR3 DNA is kept; its 39 bases are in frame from base 1. V loses 5 bases, J loses 2 bases, and the germline ends lie 9 bases apart. This clone has more than one count but fewer than ten. What this receptor recognizes is not known. Within one base of it there is no much larger clone, and no base qualities were kept.

Sequenced input: PBMCs. In this chain, TRBV7-2 is recombined with TRBJ1-1; confidence is insufficient to name the D gene. The receptor's source is a man younger than 35 in good health and CMV-seropositive. The CDR3 corresponds to CASSPRVNTEAFF. The bases are TGTGCCAGCAGCCCACGAGTTAACACTGAAGCTTTCTTT.